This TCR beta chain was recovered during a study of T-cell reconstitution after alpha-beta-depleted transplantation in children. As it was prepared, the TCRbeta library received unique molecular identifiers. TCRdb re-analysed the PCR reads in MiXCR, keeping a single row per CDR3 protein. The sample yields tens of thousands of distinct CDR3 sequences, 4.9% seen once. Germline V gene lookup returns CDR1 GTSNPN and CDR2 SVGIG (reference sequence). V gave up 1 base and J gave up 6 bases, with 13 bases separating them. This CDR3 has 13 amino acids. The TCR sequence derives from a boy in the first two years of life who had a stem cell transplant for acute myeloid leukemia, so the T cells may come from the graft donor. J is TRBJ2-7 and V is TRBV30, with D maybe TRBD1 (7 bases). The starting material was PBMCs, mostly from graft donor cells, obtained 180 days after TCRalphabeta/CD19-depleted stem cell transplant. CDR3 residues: CAWSGVRGAEQYF. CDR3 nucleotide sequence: TGTGCCTGGAGTGGGGTCAGGGGGGCCGAGCAGTACTTC.